Presented here are 19 T cell receptor beta chains from one specimen sequenced in a study of T cells in Graves' hyperthyroidism and ophthalmopathy (dated by TCRdb to between 2017 and 2020). Library method: multiplex PCR. Sequencer: Illumina HiSeq 2000. The TCR beta CDR3 regions were amplified from the RNA transcripts. The TCR CDR3 was subjected to a first round of RT-PCR using the HTBI primer set and the Qiagen OneStep RT-PCR kit. TCRdb redid the processing of the public reads, applying fastp at Q25 and MiXCR, and retained in-frame beta chains. Rows are combined by CDR3 protein, so each entry shows the most common genes and DNA. The sample profile shows fewer than 850,000 distinct CDR3 sequences; 15% to 20% of them were found once. The ten biggest clones cover 15% to 17% of the sample. Material for sequencing was blood. Source of these receptors: a man aged 50-60 years with Graves' hyperthyroidism.

This clonotype was counted many times. The chain joins TRBV28 to TRBJ1-6; D unclear. V was trimmed by 2 bases and J by 10 bases, leaving 15 bases between them. Germline CDR1 is MDHEN and CDR2 is SYDVKM. The CDR3 sequence is 15 residues long. CDR3 coding DNA: TGTGCCAGCAGTTTAATGCTGGGCGCTAGATCACCCCTCCACTTT. This codes for CASSLMLGARSPLHF.

V usage is TRBV7-2 and J usage is TRBJ2-3; D is ambiguous. Deletions cut 2 bases from V and 8 bases from J, with 5 bases between. Germline assignment: CDR1 SGHTA and CDR2 FQGNSA. CDR3 length equals 11 residues. CDR3 sequence (DNA): TGTGCCAGCAGCTTATCGGGTACGCAGTATTTT. This sequence encodes CASSLSGTQYF.

This clonotype was counted many times. This rearrangement joins TRBV2 to TRBJ2-7, with D perhaps TRBD2 (5 bases). Germline V gene data show CDR1 as SNHLY and CDR2 as FYNNEI. V lost 4 bases to trimming and J lost 6 bases, with 16 bases between them. The CDR3 runs to 14 residues. This CDR3 is CASSVVGVSSEQYF. The CDR3 DNA follows: TGTGCCAGCAGTGTTGTGGGAGTCTCTTCCGAGCAGTACTTC. The full variable domain, rest sourced from reference TRBV2 and TRBJ2-7, is EPEVTQTPSHQVTQMGQEVILRCVPISNHLYFYWYRQILGQKVEFLVSFYNNEISEKSEIFDDQFSVERPDGSNFTLKIRSTKLEDSAMYFCASSVVGVSSEQYFGPGTRLTVT.

This chain connects TRBV20-1 to TRBJ2-4, with D uncertain. The CDR3 extends over 15 amino acids. V was trimmed by 5 bases and J by 0 bases, leaving 14 bases between them. CDR1 is DFQATT and CDR2 is SNEGSKA in the germline V gene (reference sequence). The CDR3 protein is CSAGVRLLAKNIQYF. The DNA of the CDR3 is TGCAGTGCTGGGGTTCGCTTACTAGCCAAAAACATTCAGTACTTC.

The J gene is TRBJ2-2, the V gene TRBV11-2, with no clear D. Trimming pared 1 base from V and 5 bases from J, leaving 11 bases between. The CDR3 sequence is 15 residues long. Germline lookup yields CDR1 SGHAT and CDR2 FQNNGV. The CDR3 spells CASSLGRQVTGELFF. CDR3 sequence (DNA): TGTGCCAGCAGCTTAGGACGGCAAGTAACCGGGGAGCTGTTTTTT.

This clonotype has ten or more counts. The rearrangement joins TRBV28 to TRBJ2-3, with 10 bases identical to TRBD2. CDR3 length: 16 amino acids. Germline CDR1 and CDR2: MDHEN and SYDVKM. The V segment lost 5 bases and the J segment 10 bases; nucleotides outside the gene matches: 15. The CDR3 spells CASSTQTSGRLLAQYF. The CDR3 DNA sequence: TGTGCCAGCAGTACCCAGACTAGCGGGCGACTACTTGCGCAGTATTTT.

Notes on this clonotype: The junction departs from the called germline gene at one end, perhaps through a read error. The chain is built from TRBV28 and TRBJ1-2; 8 positions agree with TRBD1. This CDR3 comprises 14 residues. Per the germline V gene, CDR1 is MDHEN and CDR2 is SYDVKM. In DNA, the CDR3 is TGTGCCCGCAGTTCAGGACAGGGATTTCGCGGCTACACCTTC. This sequence encodes CARSSGQGFRGYTF.

This clonotype was seen a handful of times. The CDR3 loop is CASSEWTGEQYF. The CDR3, as DNA: TGTGCCAGCAGTGAGTGGACAGGGGAGCAGTACTTC. The V and J genes are TRBV25-1 and TRBJ2-7, with 8 positions matching TRBD1. The CDR3 has 12 residues. V was clipped by 3 bases and J by 7 bases; unmatched bases: 2. In germline, CDR1 is MGHDK, CDR2 SYGVNS.

A few counts support this clonotype. The junction does not match germline at one end; this may be a read error. This CDR3 is CASSFRLWTDTRYF. The CDR3 bases are TGTGCCAGCAGTTTTCGCCTATGGACAGATACGCGGTATTTT. The chain joins TRBV28 to TRBJ2-3; D is perhaps TRBD1 (6 bases). Germline CDR1 is MDHEN and CDR2 is SYDVKM. CDR3 size: 14 residues.

This clonotype was seen at least ten times. The rearrangement links TRBV28 to TRBJ2-7; tentatively, D is TRBD2 (6 bases). The V gene's germline CDR1 is MDHEN and CDR2 SYDVKM. The CDR3 runs 16 residues. Trimming took off 5 bases at V and 5 bases at J, with 22 bases between the two ends. CDR3 coding DNA: TGTGCCAGCAGTCCCCCACTTGAGGGAGGTTCGAACGAGCAGTACTTC. This codes for CASSPPLEGGSNEQYF. The entire variable domain, with the rest obtained from reference TRBV28 and TRBJ2-7, is as follows: DVKVTQSSRYLVKRTGEKVFLECVQDMDHENMFWYRQDPGLGLRLIYFSYDVKMKEKGDIPEGYSVSREKKERFSLILESASTNQTSMYLCASSPPLEGGSNEQYFGPGTRLTVT.

The chain recombines TRBV2 with TRBJ2-1; D might be TRBD1 or TRBD2, each matching 6 bases. This CDR3 has 12 residues. Trimming left V 6 bases short and J 9 bases short, with 12 bases between. Germline assignment: CDR1 SNHLY and CDR2 FYNNEI. The CDR3 DNA follows: TGTGCCAGCAGCCCGGGGGCGAGTGAGCAGTTCTTC. It translates to CASSPGASEQFF.

This chain links TRBV7-9 with TRBJ1-5; a weak D match, TRBD1 (6 bases). Germline V CDR1 and CDR2: SEHNR, FQNEAQ (reference sequence). Trimming shortened V by 1 base and J by 7 bases, and 14 bases separated the two germline ends. CDR3 length: 15 residues. The CDR3 here is CASSLDGQQGQPQHF. CDR3 coding DNA: TGTGCCAGCAGCTTAGACGGACAGCAGGGACAGCCCCAGCATTTT.

The sample holds many counts of this clonotype. V usage is TRBV2 and J usage is TRBJ2-7; D possibly corresponds to TRBD1 (6 bases). With 6 bases removed from V and 1 base from J, the gap between germline ends came to 13 bases. The CDR3 sequence is 14 residues long. CDR1 is SNHLY and CDR2 is FYNNEI in the germline V gene. In DNA, the CDR3 is TGTGCCAGCAGCGCGCAGGGGAGTTCCTACGAGCAGTACTTC. Its protein product is CASSAQGSSYEQYF.

This clonotype was seen at least ten times. The chain is built from TRBV28 and TRBJ1-5, with a possible D match to TRBD1 (5 bases). Germline CDR1 reads MDHEN; CDR2 reads SYDVKM. Trimming removed 6 bases at V and 4 bases at J, with 22 bases between. There are 17 residues in the CDR3. Here the CDR3 DNA reads TGTGCCAGCAGCCTCCCGGGCCGAAGGAGGGGAAATCAGCCCCAGCATTTT. This gives the protein CASSLPGRRRGNQPQHF.

The V gene is TRBV7-9, the J gene TRBJ1-1; D unclear. Germline V gene sequence: CDR1 SEHNR, CDR2 FQNEAQ (reference sequence). The CDR3 has 13 residues. V lost 2 bases to trimming and J lost 4 bases, with 8 bases between them. Here the CDR3 reads CASSLQATTEAFF. CDR3 DNA sequence: TGTGCCAGCAGCTTACAGGCGACCACTGAAGCTTTCTTT.

This clonotype appeared many times. The genes are TRBV27 and TRBJ2-7; D is possibly TRBD1 (5 bases). The CDR3 has 15 residues. Deletions cut 5 bases from V and 2 bases from J, with 16 bases between. Germline V gene lookup returns CDR1 MNHEY and CDR2 SMNVEV (reference sequence). CDR3 in DNA: TGTGCCAGCAGTCTTTCCGACAGTGGCACCTACGAGCAGTACTTC. It is translated as CASSLSDSGTYEQYF.

This clonotype was picked up a small number of times. The chain joins TRBV6-2 or TRBV6-3 to TRBJ2-1; 9 bases align to TRBD1. V was pared by 5 bases and J by 7 bases, with 12 bases of the junction left unmatched. The CDR3 sequence is 16 residues long. The germline gives CDR1 MNHEY, CDR2 SVGEGT. The CDR3 protein is CASSPYPDRGGNEQFF. The CDR3, as DNA: TGTGCCAGCAGTCCATACCCGGACAGGGGAGGAAATGAGCAGTTCTTC.

The sample holds a few counts of this clonotype. The chain employs TRBV6-1 and TRBJ1-1; tentatively, D is TRBD1 (5 bases). The CDR3 spans 11 residues. CDR1 and CDR2 (germline): MNHNS, SASEGT. In nucleotides, the CDR3 is TGTGCGGTGGGGGGGGGCACTGAAGCTTTCTTT. Translated, it gives CAVGGGTEAFF.

This clonotype showed up many times. The germline gene is not matched at one end of the junction; a read error may be the cause. The rearrangement links TRBV3-1 to TRBJ2-3, with a tentative D call TRBD2 (6 bases). The CDR3 is made up of 13 amino acids. Germline CDR1 LGHDT, CDR2 YNNKEL (reference sequence). DNA for the CDR3: TGTGCCAGCGGCCAAGATCGGGGGGATACGCAGTATTTT. Translated: CASGQDRGDTQYF.